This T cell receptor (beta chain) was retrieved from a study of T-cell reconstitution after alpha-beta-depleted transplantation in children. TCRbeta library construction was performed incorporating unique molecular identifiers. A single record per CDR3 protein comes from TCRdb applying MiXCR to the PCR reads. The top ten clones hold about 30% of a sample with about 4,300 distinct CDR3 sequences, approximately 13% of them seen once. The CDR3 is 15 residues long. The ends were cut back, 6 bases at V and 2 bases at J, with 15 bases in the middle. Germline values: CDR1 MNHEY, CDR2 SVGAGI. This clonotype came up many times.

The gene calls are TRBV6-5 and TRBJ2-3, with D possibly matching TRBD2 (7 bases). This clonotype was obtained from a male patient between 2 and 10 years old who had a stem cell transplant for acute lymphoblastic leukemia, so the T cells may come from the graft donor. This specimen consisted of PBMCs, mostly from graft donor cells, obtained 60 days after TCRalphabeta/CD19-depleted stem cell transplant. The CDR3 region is CASSVTGTNTDTQYF. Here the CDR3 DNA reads TGTGCCAGCAGCGTCACAGGGACTAACACAGATACGCAGTATTTT.